The 5 T cell receptor beta chains given below trace back to one sample, sequenced in a study of T cells expressing NK-cell markers. TCRdb reanalyzed the 5' RACE reads, giving one entry per CDR3 protein sequence and no DNA. The sample has 150,000 to 200,000 distinct CDR3 sequences. Sequencing was carried out using blood T cells: a sorted CD56 or NKG2C T cell subset, CD4+ or CD8+ T cells, or bulk PBMC T cells (not recorded which). Receptors originate from a woman aged 18-70 years in good health.

This chain links TRBV5-1 with TRBJ1-1. Germline V gene lookup returns CDR1 SGHRS and CDR2 YFSETQ. The CDR3 is 15 amino acids. The CDR3 sequence: CASSSVGSLNTEAFF.

The chain couples TRBV7-8 to TRBJ2-5. This CDR3 has 17 residues. In germline, CDR1 is SGHVS, CDR2 FQNEAQ. Here the CDR3 reads CASSLGAGLSARETQYF.

The V and J genes are TRBV5-1 and TRBJ2-5; without DNA, the TCRdb call of TRBD1 cannot be checked. The CDR3 extends over 15 amino acids. Looked up from germline, CDR1 is SGHRS and CDR2 is YFSETQ. The CDR3 sequence is CASSGTGDVQETQYF.

This chain uses TRBV23-1 with TRBJ2-1; TCRdb picks TRBD1, but there is no DNA to check that call. TRBV23-1 is an ORF; its function is uncertain. The CDR3 has 15 amino acids. The CDR3 sequence: CASSLAGVSYNEQFF.

This chain connects TRBV5-1 to TRBJ2-2; absent DNA, TCRdb's TRBD1 call cannot be checked. Germline loops: CDR1 SGHRS, CDR2 YFSETQ. This CDR3 is built from 16 residues. The CDR3 loop is CASSLAGRGNTGELFF. The whole variable domain, filled in from reference TRBV5-1 and TRBJ2-2, reads KAGVTQTPRYLIKTRGQQVTLSCSPISGHRSVSWYQQTPGQGLQFLFEYFSETQRNKGNFPGRFSGRQFSNSRSEMNVSTLELGDSALYLCASSLAGRGNTGELFFGEGSRLTVL.